Sequencing of this T cell receptor (beta chain) was carried out in a study of T-cell reconstitution after alpha-beta-depleted transplantation in children. Whole-study results and caveats: Newly made T cells mostly supplied T-cell counts and diversity one year after transplant.

Concerning this clonotype: Its antigen is unidentified.

TCRbeta library preparation incorporated unique molecular identifiers. TCRdb re-analysed the PCR reads in MiXCR, keeping a single row per CDR3 protein. The data show hundreds of thousands of distinct CDR3 sequences, around 14% seen once. Germline V gene data show CDR1 as LNHNV and CDR2 as YYDKDF (reference sequence). The length of the CDR3 is 16 residues. V was clipped by 1 base and J by 0 bases, with 12 bases between them. Specimen: PBMCs, collected before TCRalphabeta/CD19-depleted stem cell transplant. The clonotype was recovered from a girl aged 2-10 years with congenital amegakaryocytic thrombocytopenia, due to receive a stem cell transplant. The rearrangement joins TRBV15 to TRBJ1-1; D is uncertain. The CDR3 DNA reads as TGTGCCACCAGCAGAGGTCCAGGCCTCATGAACACTGAAGCTTTCTTT. This gives the protein CATSRGPGLMNTEAFF.